This record concerns one TCR beta chain sequence. What it recognizes is unknown. These data come from a study of yellow fever vaccine responses in identical twins. Study-level results: Twins' vaccine T cell responses reportedly seemed partly convergent and partly personalized.

TCRdb recomputed calls from the RT-PCR reads with MiXCR, one row per CDR3 protein. The data hold over 15,000 distinct CDR3 sequences, with 60% to 70% observed a single time. Between the trimmed V and J ends, which lost 2 bases and 3 bases, there was a span of 11 bases. This CDR3 contains 13 residues. Germline V gene data show CDR1 as DFQATT and CDR2 as SNEGSKA (reference sequence). This receptor was identified in a woman aged 18-29 years who received the yellow fever vaccine. The input for sequencing was T cells from blood (PBMCs), unsorted or a sorted subset (not recorded which), taken before or after yellow fever vaccination (not recorded which). The J gene is TRBJ2-7, the V gene TRBV20-1; tentatively, D is TRBD1 (5 bases). The CDR3 DNA reads TGCAGTGCTAGAAGTGACAGAGACTACGAGCAGTACGTC. The encoded protein is CSARSDRDYEQYV.